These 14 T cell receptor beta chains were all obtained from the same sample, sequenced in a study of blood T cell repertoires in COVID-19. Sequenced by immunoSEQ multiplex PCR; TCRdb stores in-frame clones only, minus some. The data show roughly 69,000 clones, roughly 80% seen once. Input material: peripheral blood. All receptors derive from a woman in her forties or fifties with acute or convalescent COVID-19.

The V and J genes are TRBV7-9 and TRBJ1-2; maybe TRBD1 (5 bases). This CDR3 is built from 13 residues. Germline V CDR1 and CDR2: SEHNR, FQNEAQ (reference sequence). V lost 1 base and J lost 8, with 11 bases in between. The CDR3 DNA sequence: TGTGCCAGCAGCTTAGAGTGGGGCGACGGCTACACCTTC. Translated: CASSLEWGDGYTF.

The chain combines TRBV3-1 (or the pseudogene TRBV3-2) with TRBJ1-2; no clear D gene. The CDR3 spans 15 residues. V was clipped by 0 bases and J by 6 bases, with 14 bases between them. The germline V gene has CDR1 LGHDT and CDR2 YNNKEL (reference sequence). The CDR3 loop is CASSQDTVQSDGYTF. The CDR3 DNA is TGTGCCAGCAGCCAAGACACGGTCCAAAGCGATGGCTACACCTTC.

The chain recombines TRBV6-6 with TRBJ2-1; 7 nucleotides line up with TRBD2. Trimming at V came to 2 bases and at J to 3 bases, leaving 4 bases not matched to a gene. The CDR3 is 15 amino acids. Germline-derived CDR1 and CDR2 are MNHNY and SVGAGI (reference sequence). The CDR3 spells CASSYPSGNYNEQFF. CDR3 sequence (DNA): TGTGCCAGCAGTTACCCTAGCGGAAACTACAATGAGCAGTTCTTC.

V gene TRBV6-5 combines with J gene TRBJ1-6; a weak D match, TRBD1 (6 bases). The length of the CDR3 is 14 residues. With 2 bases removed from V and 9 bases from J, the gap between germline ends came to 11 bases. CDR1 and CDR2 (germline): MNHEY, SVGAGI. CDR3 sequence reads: CASSYTGGSSPLHF. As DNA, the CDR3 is TGTGCCAGCAGTTACACGGGGGGCTCTTCACCCCTCCACTTT.

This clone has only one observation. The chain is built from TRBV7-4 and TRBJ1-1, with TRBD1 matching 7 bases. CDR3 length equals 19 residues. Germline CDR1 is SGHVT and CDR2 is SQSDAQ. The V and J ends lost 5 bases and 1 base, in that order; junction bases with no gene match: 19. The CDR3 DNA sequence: TGTGCCAGCAGCATAACGGGACAGACAGCCTCCGTGCCGAACACTGAAGCTTTCTTT. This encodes CASSITGQTASVPNTEAFF.

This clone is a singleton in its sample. DNA of the CDR3: TGCGCCAGCACACTATATCCGGAAGGCTATGAGCAGTTCTTC. Protein: CASTLYPEGYEQFF. The chain has TRBV5-1 and TRBJ2-1; D ambiguous. From germline, CDR1 is SGHRS and CDR2 YFSETQ. Trimming removed 6 bases at V and 8 bases at J, with 18 bases between. The CDR3 length is 14 residues.

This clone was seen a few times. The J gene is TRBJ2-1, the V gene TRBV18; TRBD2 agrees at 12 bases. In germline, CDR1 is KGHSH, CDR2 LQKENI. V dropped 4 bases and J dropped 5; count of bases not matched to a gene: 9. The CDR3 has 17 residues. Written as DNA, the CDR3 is TGTGCCAGCTCACTAAGGACTAGCGGGGATGGTAACAATGAGCAGTTCTTC. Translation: CASSLRTSGDGNNEQFF. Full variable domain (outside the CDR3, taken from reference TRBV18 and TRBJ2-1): NAGVMQNPRHLVRRRGQEARLRCSPMKGHSHVYWYRQLPEEGLKFMVYLQKENIIDESGMPKERFSAEFPKEGPSILRIQQVVRGDSAAYFCASSLRTSGDGNNEQFFGPGTRLTVL.

CDR3 in amino acids: CASSFWDSPYNEQFF. The DNA for the CDR3 is TGTGCCAGCAGCTTTTGGGACAGTCCTTACAATGAGCAGTTCTTC. J is TRBJ2-1 and V is TRBV11-2; 7 bases line up with TRBD1. The CDR3 has 15 residues. From germline, CDR1 is SGHAT and CDR2 FQNNGV. Trimming at V came to 3 bases and at J to 4 bases, leaving 6 bases not matched to a gene.

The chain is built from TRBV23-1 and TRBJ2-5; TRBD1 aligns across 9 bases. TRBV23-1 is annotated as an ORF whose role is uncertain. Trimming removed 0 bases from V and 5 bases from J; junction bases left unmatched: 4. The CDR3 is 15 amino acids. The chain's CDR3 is CASSQSQGARETQYF. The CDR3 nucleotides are TGCGCCAGCAGTCAATCACAGGGGGCGAGGGAGACCCAGTACTTC.

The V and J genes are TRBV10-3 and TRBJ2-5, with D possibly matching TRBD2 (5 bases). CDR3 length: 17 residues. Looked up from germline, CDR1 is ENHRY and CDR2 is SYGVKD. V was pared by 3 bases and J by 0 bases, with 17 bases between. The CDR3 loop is CAISDDSRGGYQETQYF. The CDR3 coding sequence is TGTGCCATCAGTGACGACTCCCGAGGAGGATACCAAGAGACCCAGTACTTC.

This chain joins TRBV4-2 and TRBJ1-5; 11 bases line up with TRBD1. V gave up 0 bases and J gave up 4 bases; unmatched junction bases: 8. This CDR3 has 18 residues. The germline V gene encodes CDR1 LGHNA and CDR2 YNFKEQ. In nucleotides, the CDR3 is TGTGCCAGCAGCCAAGAGTCCCTGGGGACAGGGGGAAATCAGCCCCAGCATTTT. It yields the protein CASSQESLGTGGNQPQHF.

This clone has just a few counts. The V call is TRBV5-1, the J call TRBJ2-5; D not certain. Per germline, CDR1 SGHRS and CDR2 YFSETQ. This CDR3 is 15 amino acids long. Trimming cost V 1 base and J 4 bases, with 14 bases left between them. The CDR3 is CASSLLAGSGETQYF. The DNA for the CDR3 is TGCGCCAGCAGCTTGCTGGCCGGGTCCGGAGAGACCCAGTACTTC.

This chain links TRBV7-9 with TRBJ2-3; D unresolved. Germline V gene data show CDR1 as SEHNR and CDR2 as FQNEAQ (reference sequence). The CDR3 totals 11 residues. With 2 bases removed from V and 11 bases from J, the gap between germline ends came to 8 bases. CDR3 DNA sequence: TGTGCCAGCAGCTTAATTCCTATGCAGTATTTT. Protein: CASSLIPMQYF. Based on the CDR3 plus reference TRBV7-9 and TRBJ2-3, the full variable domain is DTGVSQNPRHKITKRGQNVTFRCDPISEHNRLYWYRQTLGQGPEFLTYFQNEAQLEKSRLLSDRFSAERPKGSFSTLEIQRTEQGDSAMYLCASSLIPMQYFGPGTRLTVL.

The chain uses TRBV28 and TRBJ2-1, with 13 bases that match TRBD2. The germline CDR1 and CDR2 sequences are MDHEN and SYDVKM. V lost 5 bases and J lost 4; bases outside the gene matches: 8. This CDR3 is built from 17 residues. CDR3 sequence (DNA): TGTGCCAGCAGTCGCACCCGACTAGCGGGAGGTTACAATGAGCAGTTCTTC. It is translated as CASSRTRLAGGYNEQFF.